This TCR beta chain came from a study of blood T cell repertoires in COVID-19. Across the study: PBMCs, B-cell-depleted T cells, or T cells were the source of the cDNA or gDNA that made up the material.

The protocol was immunoSEQ multiplex PCR, while the TCRdb copy is restricted to in-frame clones and leaves out a portion. The sample contains around 19,000 clones, roughly 89% of which appear only once. Between the trimmed V and J ends, which lost 6 bases and 0 bases, there was a span of 11 bases. The CDR3 runs to 14 residues. Germline V lookup: CDR1 LGHNT, CDR2 FRNRAP. This clone was detected only once. The sample was peripheral blood. The chain carries TRBV12-5 and TRBJ2-5; no firm D call. The clonotype originates from a human donor in a cohort sampled during active COVID-19. The donor label of this sample is uncertain. CDR3: CASGQTPYQETQYF. The DNA of the CDR3 is TGTGCTAGTGGGCAAACACCGTACCAAGAGACCCAGTACTTC. The full variable domain, with the rest looked up from reference TRBV12-5 and TRBJ2-5, is DARVTQTPRHKVTEMGQEVTMRCQPILGHNTVFWYRQTMMQGLELLAYFRNRAPLDDSGMPKDRFSAEMPDATLATLKIQPSEPRDSAVYFCASGQTPYQETQYFGPGTRLLVL.